This TCR beta chain was retrieved from a study of T cells in Graves' hyperthyroidism and ophthalmopathy. Amplification yielded TCR beta CDR3 regions, with RNA transcripts as the source. HTBI primers were used for first-round RT-PCR of the TCR CDR3. TCRdb analysed the multiplex PCR reads with MiXCR anew, one entry per CDR3 protein. The repertoire consists of around 600,000 distinct CDR3 sequences, with approximately 15% occurring once and the leading ten covering roughly 3%. The CDR3 totals 16 residues. Per the germline V gene, CDR1 is SNHLY and CDR2 is FYNNEI. Germline trimming cut 5 bases from V and 2 bases from J; bases unmatched to any gene: 4.

This receptor was taken from a woman in her forties with Graves' ophthalmopathy. Material: blood. The J gene is TRBJ2-2, the V gene TRBV2, with 11 bases matching TRBD2. CDR3 residues: CASSQGTSGNTGELFF. The CDR3 region has the DNA TGTGCCAGCAGTCAAGGGACTAGCGGAAACACCGGGGAGCTGTTTTTT.